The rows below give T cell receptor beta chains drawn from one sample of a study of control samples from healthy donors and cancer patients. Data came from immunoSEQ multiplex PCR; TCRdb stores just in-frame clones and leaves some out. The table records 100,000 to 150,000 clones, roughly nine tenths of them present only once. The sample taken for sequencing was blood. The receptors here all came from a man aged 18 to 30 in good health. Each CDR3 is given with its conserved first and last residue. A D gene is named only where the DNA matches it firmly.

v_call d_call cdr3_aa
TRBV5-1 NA CASSLGGGKNTEAFF
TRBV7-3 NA CASSSRGDTQYF
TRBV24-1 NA CATRGSGTEAFF
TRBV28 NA CASSPPPAGIYGQYF
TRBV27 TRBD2 CASSKPGLALNEQFF
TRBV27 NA CASSPKPQREQYF
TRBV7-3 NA CASSFSTLSPQHF
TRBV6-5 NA CASSYSKTADQPQHF
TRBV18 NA CASSRGTSATNEKLFF
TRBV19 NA CASSTRQRYGYTF
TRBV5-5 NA CASSLAPGVNSPLHF
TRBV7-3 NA CASSPPGVLEQYF
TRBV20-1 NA CSASTGTGANVLTF
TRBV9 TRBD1 CASSRTGGGEQYF
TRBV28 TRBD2 CASSGLLAGGVYEQYF
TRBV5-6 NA CASSLKQDYGYTF
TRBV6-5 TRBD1 CASSYEDRAVTEAFF
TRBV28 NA CASSIQRGGRTEAFF
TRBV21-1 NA CASSGKKKLYEQYF
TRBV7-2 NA CASSLVTGRNEKLFF
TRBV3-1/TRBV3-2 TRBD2 CASSQLQLAGGLTQYF
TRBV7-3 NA CASSLGRNTEAFF
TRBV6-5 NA CASSYSPDLMEQYF
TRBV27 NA CASSLGRFGTEAFF
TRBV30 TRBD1 CAWRGDRRVSEAFF
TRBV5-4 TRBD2 CASSASGIAGNEQFF
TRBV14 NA CASSQVGANVLTF
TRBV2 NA CASQRDGLNTEAFF
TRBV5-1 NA CASSFEWANYGYTF
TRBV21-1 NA CASSKGGGTSGSWTLETQYF
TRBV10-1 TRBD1 CASSRQGNYEQYF
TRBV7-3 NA CASSLTPGYSYEQYF
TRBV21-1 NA CASSKDNYEQYF
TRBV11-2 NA CASSPDLQQYF
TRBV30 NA CAWSPVGWNEQFF
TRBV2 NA CASRDLGTSAYEQYF
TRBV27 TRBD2 CASSFGGRKVVQYF
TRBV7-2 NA CASSLHVGGYRYF
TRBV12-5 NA CASGFEGRKTQYF
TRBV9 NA CASSVSIRGRGEKLFF